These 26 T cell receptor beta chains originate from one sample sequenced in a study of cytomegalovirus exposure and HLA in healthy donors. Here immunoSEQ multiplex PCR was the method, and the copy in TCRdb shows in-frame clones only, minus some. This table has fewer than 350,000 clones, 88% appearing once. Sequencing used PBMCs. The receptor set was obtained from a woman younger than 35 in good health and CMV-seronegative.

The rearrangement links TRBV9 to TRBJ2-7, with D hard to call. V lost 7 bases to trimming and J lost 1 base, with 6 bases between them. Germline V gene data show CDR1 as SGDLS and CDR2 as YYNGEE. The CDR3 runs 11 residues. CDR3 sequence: CASGTSYEQYF. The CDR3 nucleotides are TGTGCCAGCGGCACGTCCTACGAGCAGTACTTC.

DNA of the CDR3: TGTGCCAGCAGCTTAACGTCTCCGGGAGATACGCAGTATTTT. Residues: CASSLTSPGDTQYF. The rearrangement joins TRBV7-3 to TRBJ2-3, with D unresolved. Germline CDR1 SGHTA, CDR2 FQGTGA. The CDR3 is 14 amino acids. Trimming cost V 0 bases and J 5 bases, with 9 bases left between them.

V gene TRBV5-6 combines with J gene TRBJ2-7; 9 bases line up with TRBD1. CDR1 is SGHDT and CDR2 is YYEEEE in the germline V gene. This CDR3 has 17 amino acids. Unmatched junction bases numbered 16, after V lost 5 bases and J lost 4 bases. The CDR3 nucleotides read TGTGCCAGCAGTTTAGACAGGGGGGGAGGTCAATGGTACGAGCAGTACTTC. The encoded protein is CASSLDRGGGQWYEQYF.

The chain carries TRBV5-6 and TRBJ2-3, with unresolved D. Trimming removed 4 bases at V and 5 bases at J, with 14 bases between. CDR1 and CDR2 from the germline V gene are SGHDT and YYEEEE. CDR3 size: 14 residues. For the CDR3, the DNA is TGTGCCAGCAGCCCTTGGGCAAGCCTAGATACGCAGTATTTT. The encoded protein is CASSPWASLDTQYF. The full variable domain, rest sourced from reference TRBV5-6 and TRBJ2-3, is DAGVTQSPTHLIKTRGQQVTLRCSPKSGHDTVSWYQQALGQGPQFIFQYYEEEERQRGNFPDRFSGHQFPNYSSELNVNALLLGDSALYLCASSPWASLDTQYFGPGTRLTVL.

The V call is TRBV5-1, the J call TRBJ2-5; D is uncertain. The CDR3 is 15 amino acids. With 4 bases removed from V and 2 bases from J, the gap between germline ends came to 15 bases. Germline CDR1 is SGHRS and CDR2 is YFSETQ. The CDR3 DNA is TGCGCCAGCAGCCTCTTAAGCCGAGATCAAGAGACCCAGTACTTC. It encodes CASSLLSRDQETQYF.

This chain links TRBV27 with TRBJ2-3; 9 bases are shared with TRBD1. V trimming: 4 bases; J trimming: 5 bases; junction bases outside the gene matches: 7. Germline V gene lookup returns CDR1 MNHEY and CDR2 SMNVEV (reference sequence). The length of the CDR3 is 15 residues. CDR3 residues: CASSSPGQGLDTQYF. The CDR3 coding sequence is TGTGCCAGCAGTTCACCGGGACAGGGTTTAGATACGCAGTATTTT.

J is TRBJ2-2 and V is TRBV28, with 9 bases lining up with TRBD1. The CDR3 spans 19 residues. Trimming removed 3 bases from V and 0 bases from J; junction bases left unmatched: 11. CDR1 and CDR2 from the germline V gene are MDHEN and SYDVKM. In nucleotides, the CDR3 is TGTGCCAGCAGTTTCGTTGGACAGGGGCCCCTGACGAACACCGGGGAGCTGTTTTTT. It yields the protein CASSFVGQGPLTNTGELFF.

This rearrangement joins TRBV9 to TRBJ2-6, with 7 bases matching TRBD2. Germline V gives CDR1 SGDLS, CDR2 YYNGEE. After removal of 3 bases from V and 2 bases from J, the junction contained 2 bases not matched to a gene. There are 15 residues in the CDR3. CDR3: CASSDGGAGANVLTF. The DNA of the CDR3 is TGTGCCAGCAGCGATGGGGGGGCTGGGGCCAACGTCCTGACTTTC.

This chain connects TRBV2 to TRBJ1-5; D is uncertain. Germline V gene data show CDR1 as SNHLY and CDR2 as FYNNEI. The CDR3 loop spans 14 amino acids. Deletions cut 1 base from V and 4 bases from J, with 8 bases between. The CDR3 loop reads CASSEVSENQPQHF. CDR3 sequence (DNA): TGTGCCAGCAGTGAAGTGTCTGAGAATCAGCCCCAGCATTTT.

The chain's CDR3 is CAWSRQNYNEQFF. The CDR3 DNA follows: TGTGCCTGGAGCCGACAGAACTACAATGAGCAGTTCTTC. This chain connects TRBV30 to TRBJ2-1, with a weak D call TRBD1 (5 bases). This CDR3 spans 13 amino acids. Germline assignment: CDR1 GTSNPN and CDR2 SVGIG (reference sequence). The V gene lost 3 bases and the J gene lost 3 bases, with 9 bases spanning the gap.

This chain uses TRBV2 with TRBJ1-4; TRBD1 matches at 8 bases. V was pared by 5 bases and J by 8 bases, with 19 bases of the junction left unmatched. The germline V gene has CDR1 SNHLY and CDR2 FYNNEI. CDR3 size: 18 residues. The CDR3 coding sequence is TGTGCCAGCAGTCTCAACGGACAGGGTCGGGGTTATGGAGAAAAACTGTTTTTT. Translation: CASSLNGQGRGYGEKLFF.

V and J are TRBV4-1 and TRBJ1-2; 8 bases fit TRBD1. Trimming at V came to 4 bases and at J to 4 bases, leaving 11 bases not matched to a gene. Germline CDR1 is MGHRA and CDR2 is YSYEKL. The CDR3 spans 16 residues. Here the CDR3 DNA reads TGCGCCAGCAGCCCACAAGGCGGGACAGGAGCCTATGGCTACACCTTC. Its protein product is CASSPQGGTGAYGYTF.

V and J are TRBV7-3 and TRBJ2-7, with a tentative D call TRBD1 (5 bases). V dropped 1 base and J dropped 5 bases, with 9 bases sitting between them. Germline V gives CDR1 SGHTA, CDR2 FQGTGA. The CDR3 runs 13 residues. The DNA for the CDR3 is TGTGCCAGCAGCTTAAAAGTCAGGGACGAGCAGTACTTC. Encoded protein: CASSLKVRDEQYF.

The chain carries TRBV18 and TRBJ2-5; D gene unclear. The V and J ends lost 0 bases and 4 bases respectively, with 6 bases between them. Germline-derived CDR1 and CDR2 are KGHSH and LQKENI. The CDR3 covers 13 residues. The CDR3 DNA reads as TGTGCCAGCTCACCACCGTCGGTAGAGACCCAGTACTTC. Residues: CASSPPSVETQYF. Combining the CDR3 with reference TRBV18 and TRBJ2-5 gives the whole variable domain NAGVMQNPRHLVRRRGQEARLRCSPMKGHSHVYWYRQLPEEGLKFMVYLQKENIIDESGMPKERFSAEFPKEGPSILRIQQVVRGDSAAYFCASSPPSVETQYFGPGTRLLVL.

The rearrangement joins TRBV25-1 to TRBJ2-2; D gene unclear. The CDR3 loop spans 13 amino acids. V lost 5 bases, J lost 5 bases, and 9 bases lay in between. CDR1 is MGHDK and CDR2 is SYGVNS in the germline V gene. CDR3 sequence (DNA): TGTGCCAGCAGTAGAGCCATAACCGGGGAGCTGTTTTTT. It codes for CASSRAITGELFF.

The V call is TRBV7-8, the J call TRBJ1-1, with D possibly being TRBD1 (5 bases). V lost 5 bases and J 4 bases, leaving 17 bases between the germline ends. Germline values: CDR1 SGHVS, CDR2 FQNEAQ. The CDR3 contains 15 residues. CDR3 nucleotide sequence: TGTGCCAGCAGCAAGGGGTTGGGTCCTGCCACTGAAGCTTTCTTT. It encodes CASSKGLGPATEAFF.

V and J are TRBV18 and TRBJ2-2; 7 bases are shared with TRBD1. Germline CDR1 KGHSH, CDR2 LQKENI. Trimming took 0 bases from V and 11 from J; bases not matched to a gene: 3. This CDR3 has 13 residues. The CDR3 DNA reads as TGTGCCAGCTCACCACCGACAGGGTTAGAGCTGTTTTTT. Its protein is CASSPPTGLELFF. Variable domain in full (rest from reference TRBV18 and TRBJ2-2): NAGVMQNPRHLVRRRGQEARLRCSPMKGHSHVYWYRQLPEEGLKFMVYLQKENIIDESGMPKERFSAEFPKEGPSILRIQQVVRGDSAAYFCASSPPTGLELFFGEGSRLTVL.

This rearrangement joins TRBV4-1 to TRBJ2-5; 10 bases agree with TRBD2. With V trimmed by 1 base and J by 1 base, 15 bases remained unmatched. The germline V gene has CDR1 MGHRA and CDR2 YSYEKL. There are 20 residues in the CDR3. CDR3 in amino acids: CASSQALLVWLAGVQETQYF. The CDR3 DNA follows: TGCGCCAGCAGCCAAGCCCTCCTGGTTTGGCTAGCGGGGGTCCAAGAGACCCAGTACTTC.

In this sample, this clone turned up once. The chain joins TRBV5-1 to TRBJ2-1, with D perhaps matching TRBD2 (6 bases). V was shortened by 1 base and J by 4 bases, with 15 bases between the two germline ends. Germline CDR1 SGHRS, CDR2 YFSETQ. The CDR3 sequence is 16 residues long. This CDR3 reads CASSLLHGTPYNEQFF. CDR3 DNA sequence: TGCGCCAGCAGCTTGCTCCACGGGACTCCTTACAATGAGCAGTTCTTC.

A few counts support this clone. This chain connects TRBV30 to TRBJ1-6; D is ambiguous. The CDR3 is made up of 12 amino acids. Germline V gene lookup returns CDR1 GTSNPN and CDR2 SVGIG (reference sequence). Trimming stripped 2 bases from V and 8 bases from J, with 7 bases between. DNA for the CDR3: TGTGCCTGGAGTTTCACTGATTCACCCCTCCACTTT. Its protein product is CAWSFTDSPLHF.

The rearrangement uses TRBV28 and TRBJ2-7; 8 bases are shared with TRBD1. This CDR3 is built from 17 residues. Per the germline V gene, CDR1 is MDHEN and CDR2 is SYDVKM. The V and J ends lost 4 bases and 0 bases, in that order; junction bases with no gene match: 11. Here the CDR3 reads CASSYEPGQASSYEQYF. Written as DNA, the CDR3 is TGTGCCAGCAGTTACGAACCGGGACAGGCGAGCTCCTACGAGCAGTACTTC. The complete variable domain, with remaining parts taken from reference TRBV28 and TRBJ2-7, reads DVKVTQSSRYLVKRTGEKVFLECVQDMDHENMFWYRQDPGLGLRLIYFSYDVKMKEKGDIPEGYSVSREKKERFSLILESASTNQTSMYLCASSYEPGQASSYEQYFGPGTRLTVT.

CDR3: CASSLEGGLDEQFF. The CDR3 coding sequence is TGTGCCAGCAGCTTAGAGGGAGGGTTGGATGAGCAGTTCTTC. The chain joins TRBV7-7 to TRBJ2-1; 7 bases are a match to TRBD2. Germline V CDR1 and CDR2: SSHAT, FNYEAQ (reference sequence). The CDR3 runs 14 residues. The V and J ends lost 1 base and 8 bases, in that order; junction bases with no gene match: 5.

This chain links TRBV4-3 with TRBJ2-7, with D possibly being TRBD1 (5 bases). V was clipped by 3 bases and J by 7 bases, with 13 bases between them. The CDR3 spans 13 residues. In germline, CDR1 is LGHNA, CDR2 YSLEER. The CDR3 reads CASSQGPLGEQYF. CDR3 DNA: TGCGCCAGCAGCCAGGGGCCTTTAGGGGAGCAGTACTTC.

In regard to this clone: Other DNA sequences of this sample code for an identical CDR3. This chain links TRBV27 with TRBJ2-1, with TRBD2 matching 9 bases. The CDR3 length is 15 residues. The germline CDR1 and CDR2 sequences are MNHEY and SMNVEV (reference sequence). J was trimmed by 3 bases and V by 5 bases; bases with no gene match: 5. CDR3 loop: CASSMGLAGYNEQFF. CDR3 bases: TGTGCCAGCAGTATGGGACTAGCCGGCTACAATGAGCAGTTCTTC.

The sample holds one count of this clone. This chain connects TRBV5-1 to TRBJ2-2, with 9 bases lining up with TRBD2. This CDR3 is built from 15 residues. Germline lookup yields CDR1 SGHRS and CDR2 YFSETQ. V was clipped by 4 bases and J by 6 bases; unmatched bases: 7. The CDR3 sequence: CASSPAGGVPGELFF. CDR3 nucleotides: TGCGCCAGCAGCCCCGCGGGGGGGGTCCCCGGGGAGCTGTTTTTT.

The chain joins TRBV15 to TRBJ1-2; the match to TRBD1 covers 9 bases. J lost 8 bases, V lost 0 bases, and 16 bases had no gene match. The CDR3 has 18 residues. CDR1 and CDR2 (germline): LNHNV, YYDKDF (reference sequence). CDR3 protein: CATSRDRGTGMSIWGYTF. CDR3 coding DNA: TGTGCCACCAGCAGAGATCGGGGGACAGGGATGTCGATTTGGGGCTACACCTTC.